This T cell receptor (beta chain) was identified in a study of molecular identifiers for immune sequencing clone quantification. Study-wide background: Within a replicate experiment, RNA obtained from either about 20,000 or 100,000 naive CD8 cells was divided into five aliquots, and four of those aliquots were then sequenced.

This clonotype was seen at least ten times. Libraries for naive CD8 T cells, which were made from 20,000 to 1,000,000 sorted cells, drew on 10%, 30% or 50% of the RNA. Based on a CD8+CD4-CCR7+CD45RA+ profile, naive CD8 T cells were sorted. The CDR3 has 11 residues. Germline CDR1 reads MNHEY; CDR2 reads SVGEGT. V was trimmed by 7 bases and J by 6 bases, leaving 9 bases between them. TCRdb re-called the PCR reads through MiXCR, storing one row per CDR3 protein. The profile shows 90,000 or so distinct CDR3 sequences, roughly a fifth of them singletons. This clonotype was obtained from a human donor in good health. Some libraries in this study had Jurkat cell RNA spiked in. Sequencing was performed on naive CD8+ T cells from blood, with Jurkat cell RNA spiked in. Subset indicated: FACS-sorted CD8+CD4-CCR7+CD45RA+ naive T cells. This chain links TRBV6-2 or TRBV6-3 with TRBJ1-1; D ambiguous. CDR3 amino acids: CASTSLSEAFF. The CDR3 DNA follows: TGTGCCAGCACGTCACTATCTGAAGCTTTCTTT.